This T cell receptor (beta chain) was sequenced in a study of T-cell memory formation after mild COVID-19. This clonotype has more than one count but fewer than ten. Its antigen is not known. UMIs and sample barcodes were carried by the TCR alpha and TCR beta cDNA libraries that 5'RACE produced using constant-segment primers. TCRdb ran MiXCR on the 5' RACE reads and lists one entry per CDR3 protein. The data show around 200,000 distinct CDR3 sequences, around 9.1% seen once. Germline V gives CDR1 SGHNT, CDR2 YYREEE (reference sequence). The CDR3 extends over 15 amino acids. Trimming took 1 base from V and 4 from J; bases not matched to a gene: 6. General observations from the study: The SARS-CoV-2 specificity of second-wave clones reaching peak at day 37 remained unverified.

This receptor was taken from a young man who had mild COVID-19 (a few samples of this study predate the infection). Cell type and time point are not known. The chain joins TRBV5-4 to TRBJ2-3; 7 bases are shared with TRBD1. Source material: PBMCs or a T cell subset sorted from them (not recorded which). CDR3 residues: CASSLFDRVPDTQYF. For the CDR3, the DNA is TGTGCCAGCAGCTTGTTCGACAGGGTCCCAGATACGCAGTATTTT.